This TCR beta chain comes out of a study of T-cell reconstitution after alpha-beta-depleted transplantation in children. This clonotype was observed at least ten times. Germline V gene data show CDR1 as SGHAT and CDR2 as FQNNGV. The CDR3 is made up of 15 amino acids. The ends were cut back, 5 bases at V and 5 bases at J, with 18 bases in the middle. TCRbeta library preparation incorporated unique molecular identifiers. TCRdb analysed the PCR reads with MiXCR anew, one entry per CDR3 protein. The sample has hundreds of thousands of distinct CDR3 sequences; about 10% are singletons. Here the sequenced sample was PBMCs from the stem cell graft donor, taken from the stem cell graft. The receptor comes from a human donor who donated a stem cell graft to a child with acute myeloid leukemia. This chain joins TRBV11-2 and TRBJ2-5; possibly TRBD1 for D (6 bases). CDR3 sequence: CASSQNQGSWETQYF. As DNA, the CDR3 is TGTGCCAGCAGCCAGAATCAGGGGTCGTGGGAGACCCAGTACTTC. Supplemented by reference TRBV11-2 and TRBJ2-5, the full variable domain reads EAGVAQSPRYKIIEKRQSVAFWCNPISGHATLYWYQQILGQGPKLLIQFQNNGVVDDSQLPKDRFSAERLKGVDSTLKIQPAKLEDSAVYLCASSQNQGSWETQYFGPGTRLLVL.